The 30 T cell receptor beta chains listed next were all sequenced from one sample in a study of cytomegalovirus exposure and HLA in healthy donors. The primer mix had 60 Vbeta and 13 Jbeta primers. TCRdb's copy holds only in-frame clones and misses some; the assay was immunoSEQ multiplex PCR. The sample records about 140,000 clones, 70% to 85% being singletons. Sequenced sample: PBMCs. The receptor source for this set is a woman between 40 and 55 years old in good health and CMV-seronegative.

The chain combines TRBV5-4 with TRBJ2-1; tentative D call: TRBD1 (5 bases). The CDR3 extends over 14 amino acids. The germline V gene encodes CDR1 SGHNT and CDR2 YYREEE (reference sequence). V shed 0 bases and J shed 7 bases, with 11 bases lying between them. In nucleotides, the CDR3 is TGTGCCAGCAGCTTGGAATCAGGGCGTAATGAGCAGTTCTTC. It codes for CASSLESGRNEQFF.

This chain links TRBV5-5 with TRBJ1-5; 8 nucleotides align to TRBD1. The J segment lost 7 bases and the V segment lost 2 bases, leaving 8 bases of the junction unmatched. Germline lookup yields CDR1 SGHKS and CDR2 YYEKEE (reference sequence). The CDR3 contains 15 residues. CDR3 residues: CASSLSRGHGQPQHF. CDR3 sequence (DNA): TGTGCCAGCAGCTTATCCAGGGGGCATGGACAGCCCCAGCATTTT.

The V and J genes are TRBV28 and TRBJ2-5; possibly TRBD2 for D (6 bases). Trimming took 7 bases from V and 2 from J, leaving 14 bases between them. Germline CDR1 MDHEN, CDR2 SYDVKM. The CDR3 runs 14 residues. CDR3 in DNA: TGTGCCAGCACTCTCGGGGGTAATCAAGAGACCCAGTACTTC. Translating it yields CASTLGGNQETQYF.

The rearrangement joins TRBV5-6 to TRBJ2-1, with D hard to call. Trimming cost V 5 bases and J 0 bases, with 9 bases left between them. Germline V gene sequence: CDR1 SGHDT, CDR2 YYEEEE. The CDR3 length is 14 residues. The CDR3 DNA is TGTGCCAGCAGTCATGGTAGCTCCTACAATGAGCAGTTCTTC. Amino acid sequence: CASSHGSSYNEQFF.

The V and J genes are TRBV5-4 and TRBJ2-7, with 9 bases lining up with TRBD2. Germline assignment: CDR1 SGHNT and CDR2 YYREEE (reference sequence). The trim removed 0 bases at V and 5 bases at J, leaving 6 bases unmatched. This CDR3 region has 15 residues. CDR3 nucleotide sequence: TGTGCCAGCAGCTTGGGGGCGGGAGGGCCCCACGAGCAGTACTTC. Translated, it gives CASSLGAGGPHEQYF. The full variable domain, rest sourced from reference TRBV5-4 and TRBJ2-7, is ETGVTQSPTHLIKTRGQQVTLRCSSQSGHNTVSWYQQALGQGPQFIFQYYREEENGRGNFPPRFSGLQFPNYSSELNVNALELDDSALYLCASSLGAGGPHEQYFGPGTRLTVT.

This chain connects TRBV20-1 to TRBJ1-1; tentatively, D is TRBD1 (6 bases). Germline CDR1 is DFQATT and CDR2 is SNEGSKA (reference sequence). CDR3 length equals 10 residues. The CDR3 protein is CGKGDTEAFF. The CDR3 nucleotides are TGCGGGAAGGGGGACACTGAAGCTTTCTTT.

The rearrangement joins TRBV4-2 to TRBJ2-6, with D maybe TRBD1 (5 bases). CDR1 and CDR2 from the germline V gene are LGHNA and YNFKEQ. CDR3 length: 20 residues. The V and J ends lost 0 bases and 2 bases respectively, with 20 bases between them. The DNA for the CDR3 is TGTGCCAGCAGCCAAGACCTCCCCGATCAGGGCCTGGCTGGGGCCAACGTCCTGACTTTC. Residues: CASSQDLPDQGLAGANVLTF.

The chain is built from TRBV18 and TRBJ2-7; 7 bases agree with TRBD1. CDR1 is KGHSH, CDR2 LQKENI, per germline. The CDR3 contains 13 residues. Trimming at V came to 2 bases and at J to 5 bases, leaving 3 bases not matched to a gene. The CDR3 DNA is TGTGCCAGCTCACCAGGGACAGCACACGAGCAGTACTTC. Translating it yields CASSPGTAHEQYF.

The rearrangement links TRBV11-3 to TRBJ2-2; 10 nucleotides align to TRBD2. This CDR3 region has 15 residues. V dropped 5 bases and J dropped 6; count of bases not matched to a gene: 6. Germline CDR1 reads SGHNT; CDR2 reads YENEEA. CDR3 sequence (DNA): TGTGCCAGCAGCCCTCTAGCGGGGGCGGCCGGGGAGCTGTTTTTT. Translating gives CASSPLAGAAGELFF.

This chain joins TRBV28 and TRBJ2-1, with 8 bases identical to TRBD2. The CDR3 has 13 amino acids. V lost 6 bases and J lost 8; bases outside the gene matches: 6. Germline V gene data show CDR1 as MDHEN and CDR2 as SYDVKM. The CDR3 bases are TGTGCCAGCAGAAGCGGGAGTCTCGATGAGCAGTTCTTC. It encodes CASRSGSLDEQFF.

The V and J genes are TRBV28 and TRBJ2-7; unclear D gene. The CDR3 extends over 12 amino acids. Germline CDR1 MDHEN, CDR2 SYDVKM. The V gene lost 3 bases and the J gene lost 4 bases, with 7 bases spanning the gap. This chain's CDR3 is CASSFSIYEQYF. CDR3 nucleotides: TGTGCCAGCAGTTTTAGTATTTACGAGCAGTACTTC. Full variable domain (rest looked up from reference TRBV28 and TRBJ2-7): DVKVTQSSRYLVKRTGEKVFLECVQDMDHENMFWYRQDPGLGLRLIYFSYDVKMKEKGDIPEGYSVSREKKERFSLILESASTNQTSMYLCASSFSIYEQYFGPGTRLTVT.

The rearrangement joins TRBV28 to TRBJ1-2, with 7 bases aligning to TRBD1. The germline V gene has CDR1 MDHEN and CDR2 SYDVKM. The CDR3 length is 13 residues. V was clipped by 8 bases and J by 5 bases; unmatched bases: 8. CDR3 sequence (DNA): TGTGCCAGCCTACCGGGACAGAAGTATGGCTACACCTTC. This sequence encodes CASLPGQKYGYTF.

V usage is TRBV5-1 and J usage is TRBJ2-4; D is perhaps TRBD2 (6 bases). Germline lookup yields CDR1 SGHRS and CDR2 YFSETQ. The CDR3 runs to 16 residues. V was shortened by 2 bases and J by 1 base, with 13 bases between the two germline ends. The CDR3 region is CASSLVGGMAKNIQYF. The CDR3 DNA reads TGCGCCAGCAGCTTAGTCGGCGGGATGGCCAAAAACATTCAGTACTTC.

Only a few counts were recorded for this clone. The chain uses TRBV27 and TRBJ2-7; no clear D. Deletions cut 5 bases from V and 7 bases from J, with 6 bases between. There are 10 residues in the CDR3. CDR1 and CDR2 (germline): MNHEY, SMNVEV (reference sequence). This chain's CDR3 is CASSPREQYF. The CDR3 DNA reads as TGTGCCAGCAGTCCGCGGGAGCAGTACTTC.

The chain couples TRBV10-3 to TRBJ1-1; D is perhaps TRBD1 (5 bases). The germline CDR1 and CDR2 sequences are ENHRY and SYGVKD. The CDR3 covers 12 residues. Trimming removed 10 bases at V and 3 bases at J, with 12 bases between. The CDR3 DNA reads TGTGCCACAAGAACAGGCTACACTGAAGCTTTCTTT. Amino acids: CATRTGYTEAFF.

The chain employs TRBV27 and TRBJ2-1; a weak D match, TRBD1 (6 bases). The CDR3 consists of 15 residues. V was pared by 3 bases and J by 4 bases, with 13 bases between. Germline values: CDR1 MNHEY, CDR2 SMNVEV (reference sequence). For the CDR3, the DNA is TGTGCCAGCAGTTTGCCGGGACACCAATACAATGAGCAGTTCTTC. The encoded protein is CASSLPGHQYNEQFF.

This clone has only a few counts. The V and J genes are TRBV28 and TRBJ2-1; the match to TRBD2 covers 14 bases. J was trimmed by 9 bases and V by 6 bases; bases with no gene match: 13. The CDR3 loop spans 17 amino acids. In germline, CDR1 is MDHEN, CDR2 SYDVKM. CDR3 amino acids: CASRYPGTSGSRGEQFF. The CDR3 DNA follows: TGTGCCAGCAGGTATCCCGGGACTAGCGGGAGTAGGGGTGAGCAGTTCTTC.

This chain links TRBV5-1 with TRBJ2-3, with D unresolved. In germline, CDR1 is SGHRS, CDR2 YFSETQ. Trimming left V 6 bases short and J 2 bases short, with 10 bases between. This CDR3 has 13 residues. The CDR3 DNA follows: TGCGCCAGCATTCGGTCGTCCACAGATACGCAGTATTTT. Protein: CASIRSSTDTQYF.

Concerning this clone itself: No DNA is shown, since the ends of the CDR3 on it are uncertain; the CDR3 is the one TCRdb lists. The chain carries TRBV6-5 and TRBJ1-2; the table's D call TRBD1 went unverified against the DNA. Termini included, the CDR3 measures 12 amino acids. From germline, CDR1 is MNHEY and CDR2 SVGAGI. CDR3 sequence: CASGTDGYGCTF.

The V call is TRBV9, the J call TRBJ2-7; 14 positions match TRBD2. J gave up 4 bases and V 4 bases, and 7 bases lay outside the gene matches. Germline CDR1 is SGDLS and CDR2 is YYNGEE. CDR3 size: 16 residues. CDR3 in amino acids: CASSTGGLAGVYEQYF. CDR3 bases: TGTGCCAGCAGCACCGGGGGACTAGCGGGAGTGTACGAGCAGTACTTC. Combining the CDR3 with reference TRBV9 and TRBJ2-7 gives the whole variable domain DSGVTQTPKHLITATGQRVTLRCSPRSGDLSVYWYQQSLDQGLQFLIQYYNGEERAKGNILERFSAQQFPDLHSELNLSSLELGDSALYFCASSTGGLAGVYEQYFGPGTRLTVT.

The sample holds one count of this clone. The rearrangement uses TRBV7-9 and TRBJ2-6; 7 bases map to TRBD1. V was pared by 5 bases and J by 0 bases, with 7 bases of the junction left unmatched. The CDR3 runs 17 residues. Per the germline V gene, CDR1 is SEHNR and CDR2 is FQNEAQ (reference sequence). The CDR3: CASSRDRASSGANVLTF. CDR3 bases: TGTGCCAGCAGCCGCGACAGGGCGAGCTCTGGGGCCAACGTCCTGACTTTC. The full variable domain, in which reference TRBV7-9 and TRBJ2-6 provide the parts outside the CDR3, is DTGVSQNPRHKITKRGQNVTFRCDPISEHNRLYWYRQTLGQGPEFLTYFQNEAQLEKSRLLSDRFSAERPKGSFSTLEIQRTEQGDSAMYLCASSRDRASSGANVLTFGAGSRLTVL.

The V gene is TRBV7-9, the J gene TRBJ1-2, with a possible D match to TRBD1 (5 bases). CDR3 length equals 14 residues. Germline V gives CDR1 SEHNR, CDR2 FQNEAQ (reference sequence). V lost 4 bases, J lost 4 bases, and 13 bases lay in between. The CDR3 protein is CASSSVLQGYGYTF. The CDR3 nucleotides are TGTGCCAGCAGCTCCGTTCTGCAGGGCTATGGCTACACCTTC. The full variable domain, in which reference TRBV7-9 and TRBJ1-2 provide the parts outside the CDR3, is DTGVSQNPRHKITKRGQNVTFRCDPISEHNRLYWYRQTLGQGPEFLTYFQNEAQLEKSRLLSDRFSAERPKGSFSTLEIQRTEQGDSAMYLCASSSVLQGYGYTFGSGTRLTVV.

V gene TRBV6-5 combines with J gene TRBJ1-2, with 9 nucleotides matching TRBD1. CDR3 length equals 13 residues. Germline V gene sequence: CDR1 MNHEY, CDR2 SVGAGI. The junction had 6 bases not matched to a gene; V was cut back by 5 bases and J by 8 bases. In DNA form, the CDR3 reads TGTGCCAGCAGTCTCGACAGGGGGATCGGCTACACCTTC. Translated: CASSLDRGIGYTF.

The chain employs TRBV4-2 and TRBJ2-1; 8 nucleotides align to TRBD2. The CDR3 has 17 amino acids. The ends lost 3 bases at V and 0 bases at J; junction bases unmatched: 7. Germline V CDR1 and CDR2: LGHNA, YNFKEQ. The CDR3 loop reads CASSQPGGGSSYNEQFF. The DNA of the CDR3 is TGTGCCAGCAGCCAGCCCGGCGGGGGGAGCTCCTACAATGAGCAGTTCTTC.

V gene TRBV28 combines with J gene TRBJ1-2; 9 bases are a match to TRBD1. Germline V gene sequence: CDR1 MDHEN, CDR2 SYDVKM. J gave up 3 bases and V 6 bases, and 8 bases lay outside the gene matches. This CDR3 region has 15 residues. The DNA for the CDR3 is TGTGCCAGCAGCATATACAGGGGGCTAGACTATGGCTACACCTTC. Translation gives CASSIYRGLDYGYTF.

V usage is TRBV28 and J usage is TRBJ1-2; 7 bases agree with TRBD1. The CDR3 loop spans 14 amino acids. Germline CDR1 and CDR2: MDHEN and SYDVKM. The V segment lost 3 bases and the J segment 3 bases; nucleotides outside the gene matches: 4. The CDR3 DNA reads as TGTGCCAGCAGTTTTGGAGGACAGGACTATGGCTACACCTTC. It yields the protein CASSFGGQDYGYTF.

The V call is TRBV10-3, the J call TRBJ2-1; 7 bases are shared with TRBD1. J gave up 0 bases and V 0 bases, and 14 bases lay outside the gene matches. The CDR3 loop spans 20 amino acids. The germline V gene has CDR1 ENHRY and CDR2 SYGVKD. In nucleotides, the CDR3 is TGTGCCATCAGTGAGTCAAGACAGGGTGACGCTCTGAGCTCCTACAATGAGCAGTTCTTC. This codes for CAISESRQGDALSSYNEQFF.

The V and J genes are TRBV18 and TRBJ2-7; TRBD2 matches at 9 bases. J was trimmed by 0 bases and V by 1 base; bases with no gene match: 1. This CDR3 has 15 residues. Germline V gene data show CDR1 as KGHSH and CDR2 as LQKENI. The CDR3 is CASSPLSGSSYEQYF. DNA of the CDR3: TGTGCCAGCTCACCACTTAGCGGGAGCTCCTACGAGCAGTACTTC. The variable domain in full, with the rest retrieved from reference TRBV18 and TRBJ2-7, is NAGVMQNPRHLVRRRGQEARLRCSPMKGHSHVYWYRQLPEEGLKFMVYLQKENIIDESGMPKERFSAEFPKEGPSILRIQQVVRGDSAAYFCASSPLSGSSYEQYFGPGTRLTVT.

This clone has only a few counts. The J gene is TRBJ2-1, the V gene TRBV10-1; tentative D call: TRBD2 (5 bases). V lost 6 bases to trimming and J lost 0 bases, with 15 bases between them. Germline CDR1 and CDR2: WNHNN and SYGVQD (reference sequence). The CDR3 is 16 residues long. The CDR3 is CASSRAVGSSYNEQFF. DNA of the CDR3: TGCGCCAGCAGCCGGGCAGTGGGGAGCTCCTACAATGAGCAGTTCTTC.

The V call is TRBV28, the J call TRBJ1-5, with 9 bases identical to TRBD1. Germline CDR1 MDHEN, CDR2 SYDVKM. There are 13 residues in the CDR3. With 6 bases clipped from V and 6 bases from J, the junction kept 3 bases outside the gene matches. This CDR3 is CASRTQGAQPQHF. CDR3 bases: TGTGCCAGCAGAACACAGGGGGCTCAGCCCCAGCATTTT.